These 16 T cell receptor beta chains came from one sample sequenced in a study of shared clonotypes between healthy human individuals. Here immunoSEQ multiplex PCR was the method, and the copy in TCRdb shows in-frame clones only, minus some. The sample has 2,500,000 or so clones; approximately 93% are singletons. Sequenced input: naive CD4+ T cells from PBMCs. Sample subset: CD45RA+ positively selected. These receptors were taken from a man between 18 and 35 years old in good health. Some clones in this sample may be carry-over from other donors' samples.

Only one count was recorded for this clone. The rearrangement uses TRBV5-1 and TRBJ2-7, with D perhaps matching TRBD1 (6 bases). Germline loops: CDR1 SGHRS, CDR2 YFSETQ. The germline V and J ends were trimmed by 2 bases and 3 bases, with 12 bases remaining between them. The CDR3 runs 14 residues. CDR3 sequence: CASSFRGSFYEQYF. As DNA, the CDR3 is TGCGCCAGCAGCTTTAGGGGGTCTTTCTACGAGCAGTACTTC.

The chain employs TRBV5-8 and TRBJ2-7; no clear D. Germline CDR1 and CDR2: SGHTS and YDEGEE. Trimming pared 4 bases from V and 4 bases from J, leaving 9 bases between. CDR3 size: 12 residues. The CDR3 DNA reads as TGTGCCAGCAGCCGAACCAATTACGAGCAGTACTTC. This translates into CASSRTNYEQYF.

V is TRBV18 and J is TRBJ1-1; tentative D call: TRBD1 (5 bases). V was trimmed by 5 bases and J by 0 bases, leaving 16 bases between them. The germline V gene has CDR1 KGHSH and CDR2 LQKENI. This CDR3 is built from 16 residues. The CDR3 DNA is TGTGCCAGCTCATTGGGCCAGGGAGTTGTGAACACTGAAGCTTTCTTT. Translation gives CASSLGQGVVNTEAFF.

As to this clone: Within the sample, other DNA sequences also encode this same CDR3. This chain uses TRBV6-5 with TRBJ1-2; D call uncertain. Between the trimmed V and J ends, which lost 0 bases and 3 bases, there was a span of 8 bases. The CDR3 contains 14 residues. Germline values: CDR1 MNHEY, CDR2 SVGAGI. The CDR3 bases are TGTGCCAGCAGTTACTCGGGTGGGGACTATGGCTACACCTTC. Amino acid sequence: CASSYSGGDYGYTF.

V usage is TRBV5-1 and J usage is TRBJ2-3, with D perhaps TRBD1 (6 bases). From germline, CDR1 is SGHRS and CDR2 YFSETQ. V was shortened by 6 bases and J by 6 bases, with 17 bases between the two germline ends. The CDR3 covers 14 residues. CDR3: CASTPKVRGDTQYF. The CDR3 nucleotides are TGCGCCAGCACTCCTAAGGTTAGGGGGGATACGCAGTATTTT.

The chain employs TRBV6-1 and TRBJ2-1; 7 bases agree with TRBD2. Germline loops: CDR1 MNHNS, CDR2 SASEGT. V dropped 4 bases and J dropped 6; count of bases not matched to a gene: 9. The CDR3 runs to 15 residues. CDR3 protein: CASSVGPRGVNEQFF. CDR3 DNA sequence: TGTGCCAGCAGTGTGGGGCCTCGGGGGGTCAATGAGCAGTTCTTC.

The chain combines TRBV29-1 with TRBJ2-5; a possible D gene is TRBD1 (5 bases). The CDR3 has 14 amino acids. V lost 4 bases and J lost 1, with 13 bases in between. Germline CDR1 SQVTM, CDR2 ANQGSEA. CDR3 amino acids: CSVVGRQTQETQYF. Written as DNA, the CDR3 is TGCAGCGTTGTTGGAAGACAGACCCAAGAGACCCAGTACTTC.

The genes are TRBV28 and TRBJ1-2, with TRBD1 identical over 7 bases. Germline V CDR1 and CDR2: MDHEN, SYDVKM. Losses at the gene ends were 6 bases for V and 6 bases for J; bases not matched to a gene: 7. CDR3 size: 13 residues. CDR3 nucleotide sequence: TGTGCCAGCAGGCGACAGGGAATCCATGGCTACACCTTC. It translates to CASRRQGIHGYTF.

This clone occurred once. The chain joins TRBV29-1 to TRBJ2-4; D ambiguous. CDR1 SQVTM and CDR2 ANQGSEA come from the germline V gene. Trimming took off 0 bases at V and 6 bases at J, with 12 bases between the two ends. The CDR3 runs 14 residues. CDR3 in DNA: TGCAGCGTTGAAGATCACGCGGATATAAACATTCAGTACTTC. Protein sequence: CSVEDHADINIQYF.

The chain couples TRBV30 to TRBJ1-3; weak D call: TRBD1 (6 bases). Per the germline V gene, CDR1 is GTSNPN and CDR2 is SVGIG (reference sequence). The CDR3 runs 16 residues. V lost 0 bases and J lost 0, with 12 bases in between. The CDR3 bases are TGTGCCTGGAGTGTCCGGACAGCTTCCTCTGGAAACACCATATATTTT. Residues: CAWSVRTASSGNTIYF.

The chain employs TRBV6-1 and TRBJ2-1; D may be TRBD2 (6 bases). Trimming left V 0 bases short and J 2 bases short, with 14 bases between. The CDR3 contains 17 residues. Germline V gene lookup returns CDR1 MNHNS and CDR2 SASEGT. CDR3 sequence: CASSEARRGWAYNEQFF. CDR3 nucleotides: TGTGCCAGCAGTGAAGCGCGGAGGGGATGGGCCTACAATGAGCAGTTCTTC.

Only one count was recorded for this clone. The genes are TRBV6-5 and TRBJ2-5; D gene uncertain. CDR3 length equals 13 residues. V lost 5 bases and J 4 bases, leaving 11 bases between the germline ends. Germline V gives CDR1 MNHEY, CDR2 SVGAGI. CDR3 sequence (DNA): TGTGCCAGCAGTACCTGGAGTGGAGAGACCCAGTACTTC. It is translated as CASSTWSGETQYF.

This rearrangement joins TRBV5-1 to TRBJ2-4; D may be TRBD2 (5 bases). The V and J ends lost 0 bases and 0 bases respectively, with 10 bases between them. The CDR3 totals 16 residues. Germline-derived CDR1 and CDR2 are SGHRS and YFSETQ. The CDR3 sequence is CASSLVSAVAKNIQYF. As DNA, the CDR3 is TGCGCCAGCAGCTTGGTTAGCGCAGTAGCCAAAAACATTCAGTACTTC. The full variable domain, with the rest looked up from reference TRBV5-1 and TRBJ2-4, is KAGVTQTPRYLIKTRGQQVTLSCSPISGHRSVSWYQQTPGQGLQFLFEYFSETQRNKGNFPGRFSGRQFSNSRSEMNVSTLELGDSALYLCASSLVSAVAKNIQYFGAGTRLSVL.

The rearrangement joins TRBV6-6 to TRBJ1-2, with a tentative D call TRBD1 (5 bases). V lost 2 bases, J lost 8 bases, and 12 bases lay in between. CDR1 is MNHNY, CDR2 SVGAGI, per germline (reference sequence). CDR3 length: 13 amino acids. In DNA form, the CDR3 reads TGTGCCAGCAGTTACGAGGCAGGGCCCGGCTACACCTTC. Residues: CASSYEAGPGYTF.

The rearrangement joins TRBV28 to TRBJ1-3; no clear D. Trimming shortened V by 2 bases and J by 0 bases, and 8 bases separated the two germline ends. Looked up from germline, CDR1 is MDHEN and CDR2 is SYDVKM. This CDR3 has 15 amino acids. The DNA for the CDR3 is TGTGCCAGCAGTTTAGGACTCCTCTCTGGAAACACCATATATTTT. It specifies CASSLGLLSGNTIYF.

The V call is TRBV5-1, the J call TRBJ2-5; the D is unclear. Germline-derived CDR1 and CDR2 are SGHRS and YFSETQ. This CDR3 region has 14 residues. V was trimmed by 0 bases and J by 0 bases, leaving 6 bases between them. This CDR3 reads CASSLGANQETQYF. The CDR3 DNA reads TGCGCCAGCAGCTTGGGGGCCAACCAAGAGACCCAGTACTTC.